This T cell receptor beta chain comes out of a study of regulatory and conventional T cells in RAG deficiency. In germline, CDR1 is SEHNR, CDR2 FQNEAQ (reference sequence). This CDR3 comprises 15 residues. Trimming shortened V by 3 bases and J by 8 bases, and 16 bases separated the two germline ends. The protocol was immunoSEQ multiplex PCR, while the TCRdb copy is restricted to in-frame clones and leaves out a portion. The sample shows approximately 12,000 clones, roughly 94% of them seen only once. Blood CD4+ CD25-high CD127-low regulatory T cells supplied the genomic DNA template. These sequences were also reported in another study, on regulatory T cells. From that report: The PCR used 52 TRBV and 13 TRBJ primers.

This TCR derives from a human donor in good health. The chain is built from TRBV7-9 and TRBJ1-4, with a tentative D call TRBD1 (6 bases). Sample: CD127- CD25+ CD4+ Tregs sorted from blood. The CDR3 sequence: CASSLTRGAGEKLFF. The CDR3 DNA sequence: TGTGCCAGCAGCTTGACCCGGGGGGCAGGGGAAAAACTGTTTTTT.